Below are 5 T cell receptor beta chains sequenced from a single sample in a study of blood T cell repertoires in COVID-19. Repertoires were generated with immunoSEQ multiplex PCR, while TCRdb's copy carries only in-frame clones and drops some. The sample includes 280,000 or so clones, roughly 90% of them seen just once. The sequencing sample was made of peripheral blood. The receptors shown here come from a woman aged 60-75 years with acute or convalescent COVID-19.

The chain joins TRBV5-1 to TRBJ2-7; D is perhaps TRBD1 (6 bases). V dropped 0 bases and J dropped 3 bases, with 16 bases sitting between them. The CDR3 spans 16 residues. In germline, CDR1 is SGHRS, CDR2 YFSETQ. CDR3: CASSLVLQRGFYEQYF. The DNA of the CDR3 is TGCGCCAGCAGCTTGGTGCTGCAAAGGGGGTTCTACGAGCAGTACTTC.

This clone is a singleton in its sample. The V gene is TRBV5-1, the J gene TRBJ1-4; 9 bases are a match to TRBD1. The V segment lost 0 bases and the J segment 8 bases; nucleotides outside the gene matches: 5. Germline values: CDR1 SGHRS, CDR2 YFSETQ. The CDR3 sequence is 15 residues long. CDR3: CASSLAGTGLEKLFF. In DNA form, the CDR3 reads TGCGCCAGCAGCTTGGCCGGGACAGGGTTGGAAAAACTGTTTTTT.

The chain is built from TRBV19 and TRBJ2-3; 12 bases line up with TRBD2. V shed 5 bases, J shed 7 bases, and the junction held 25 bases outside the gene matches. The germline V gene has CDR1 LNHDA and CDR2 SQIVND (reference sequence). The CDR3 length is 21 residues. This CDR3 is CASSPSVTSGGILLGGNTQYF. In DNA, the CDR3 is TGTGCCAGTAGTCCCTCAGTGACTAGCGGGGGAATCCTCCTCGGTGGAAATACGCAGTATTTT.

This clone was recorded only once. The gene calls are TRBV20-1 and TRBJ2-7; the match to TRBD1 covers 9 bases. The CDR3 runs to 14 residues. V lost 3 bases to trimming and J lost 0 bases; unmatched junction nucleotides: 3. Per germline, CDR1 DFQATT and CDR2 SNEGSKA (reference sequence). CDR3 DNA sequence: TGCAGTGCTAGTAAGGGACAGGGCTCCTACGAGCAGTACTTC. Its translation: CSASKGQGSYEQYF.

The rearrangement uses TRBV27 and TRBJ2-1; TRBD2 matches at 10 bases. The CDR3 runs 16 residues. Per germline, CDR1 MNHEY and CDR2 SMNVEV (reference sequence). Trimming took 5 bases from V and 5 from J; bases not matched to a gene: 9. DNA of the CDR3: TGTGCCAGCAGTCCTATAGGCCTAGCGGGAGACAATGAGCAGTTCTTC. It specifies CASSPIGLAGDNEQFF.